Following are 5 T cell receptor beta chains from one sample sequenced in a study of long-term antiretroviral therapy in people with HIV. The libraries were made with immunoSEQ v3.0 at survey level. Repertoires were generated with immunoSEQ multiplex PCR, while TCRdb's copy carries only in-frame clones and drops some. The sample consists of about 21,000 clones, 75% to 95% of them appearing once. The sequencing here drew on unsorted PBMCs, taken approximately 4.2 years before starting antiretroviral therapy. These receptors came from a woman in her twenties or thirties with HIV.

Here the CDR3 reads CATRPGGGGGKIDTF. The CDR3 bases are TGTGCCACTCGGCCAGGGGGTGGGGGCGGCAAGATCGACACCTTC. This chain links TRBV10-3 with TRBJ1-2; 7 positions match TRBD1. Trimming at V came to 10 bases and at J to 12 bases, leaving 23 bases not matched to a gene. Germline V gives CDR1 ENHRY, CDR2 SYGVKD. The CDR3 is made up of 15 amino acids.

This chain links TRBV19 with TRBJ2-7; D is uncertain. CDR3 size: 16 residues. With 6 bases removed from V and 5 bases from J, the gap between germline ends came to 23 bases. Germline V gives CDR1 LNHDA, CDR2 SQIVND (reference sequence). The CDR3 spells CASSPWSKDYTNEQYF. CDR3 in DNA: TGTGCCAGTAGCCCCTGGTCGAAGGATTACACGAACGAGCAGTACTTC.

The chain carries TRBV16 and TRBJ1-2, with no clear D. V lost 1 base and J lost 0, with 12 bases in between. CDR1 is KGHSY and CDR2 is FQNENV in the germline V gene. The length of the CDR3 is 16 residues. This chain's CDR3 is CASSQYRQAANYGYTF. The DNA of the CDR3 is TGTGCCAGCAGCCAATATCGTCAGGCAGCTAACTATGGCTACACCTTC.

This chain uses TRBV18 with TRBJ1-2; the match to TRBD1 covers 8 bases. Trimming at V came to 2 bases and at J to 3 bases, leaving 5 bases not matched to a gene. The CDR3 contains 15 residues. In germline, CDR1 is KGHSH, CDR2 LQKENI. CDR3 amino acids: CASSPGQGSDYGYTF. The CDR3 DNA sequence: TGTGCCAGCTCACCAGGACAGGGATCGGACTATGGCTACACCTTC.

The gene calls are TRBV5-1 and TRBJ1-6, with D perhaps matching TRBD1 (6 bases). Per the germline V gene, CDR1 is SGHRS and CDR2 is YFSETQ. V was pared by 4 bases and J by 5 bases, with 13 bases between. The CDR3 totals 15 residues. CDR3 sequence reads: CASSPSPGDNSPLHF. The CDR3, as DNA: TGCGCCAGCAGCCCATCTCCAGGGGATAATTCACCCCTCCACTTT.